This is a list of T cell receptor beta chains from one sample in a study of cytomegalovirus exposure and HLA in healthy donors. Profiled with immunoSEQ multiplex PCR; TCRdb holds only in-frame clones, not every one. The sample shows 180,000 or so clones, 76% of them seen only once. Sequencing used PBMCs. The source of these receptors is a man younger than 35 in good health and CMV-seronegative. CDR3s leave out the opening cysteine and the closing phenylalanine or tryptophan. Each record gives: J gene, V gene, CDR3 protein.

TRBJ2-3 TRBV28 ASSSFSDRRNTDTQY
TRBJ1-6 TRBV4-1 ASSQAGTGLSPLH
TRBJ1-2 TRBV7-8 ASSLSSLSGYT
TRBJ1-1 TRBV7-3 ASSPIKGLGHTEAF
TRBJ2-5 TRBV25-1 ASSLQGIETQY
TRBJ2-2 TRBV30 AWSPIRLAGPNTGELF
TRBJ1-2 TRBV5-5 ASSRDTGSHYGYT
TRBJ2-1 TRBV6-1 ASSDGTSGRANEQF
TRBJ1-2 TRBV9 ASSVELKYGYT
TRBJ1-1 TRBV19 ASSANRRNTEAF
TRBJ2-1 TRBV5-1 ASRGLAGRNNEQF
TRBJ2-7 TRBV19 ASKGTADYEQY
TRBJ2-3 TRBV18 ASSRQGAQGETQY
TRBJ2-1 TRBV5-4 AQQDSFNYNEQF
TRBJ1-5 TRBV19 ACSQTGQGGQPQH
TRBJ1-4 TRBV7-6 ASSLLSNEKLF
TRBJ1-3 TRBV18 ASSPLGGGNTIY
TRBJ2-7 TRBV7-3 ASSLTAGGYEQY
TRBJ2-3 TRBV9 ASSRREDTQY